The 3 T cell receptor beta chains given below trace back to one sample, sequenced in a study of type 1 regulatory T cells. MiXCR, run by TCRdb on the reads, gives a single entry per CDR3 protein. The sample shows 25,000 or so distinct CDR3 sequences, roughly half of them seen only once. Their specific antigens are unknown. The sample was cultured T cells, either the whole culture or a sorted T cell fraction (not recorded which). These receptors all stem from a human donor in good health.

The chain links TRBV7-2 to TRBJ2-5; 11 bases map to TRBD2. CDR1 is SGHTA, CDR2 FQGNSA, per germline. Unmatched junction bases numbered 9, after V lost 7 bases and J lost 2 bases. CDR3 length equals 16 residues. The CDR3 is CASNLMLAGGQETQYF. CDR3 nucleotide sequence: TGTGCCAGCAACTTGATGCTAGCGGGGGGTCAAGAGACCCAGTACTTC.

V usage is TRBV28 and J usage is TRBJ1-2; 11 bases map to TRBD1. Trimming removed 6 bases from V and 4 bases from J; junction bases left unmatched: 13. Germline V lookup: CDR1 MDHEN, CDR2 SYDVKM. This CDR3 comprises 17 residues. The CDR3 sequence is CASSVPGQGGRAYGYTF. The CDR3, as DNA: TGTGCCAGCAGCGTTCCGGGACAGGGGGGTAGAGCCTATGGCTACACCTTC.

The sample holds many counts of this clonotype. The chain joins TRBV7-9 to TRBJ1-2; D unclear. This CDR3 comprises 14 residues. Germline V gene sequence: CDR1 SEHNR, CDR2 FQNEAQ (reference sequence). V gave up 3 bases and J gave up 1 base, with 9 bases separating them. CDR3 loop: CASSLTSVNYGYTF. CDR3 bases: TGTGCCAGCAGCTTGACTTCTGTTAACTATGGCTACACCTTC. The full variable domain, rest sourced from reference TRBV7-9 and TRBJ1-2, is DTGVSQNPRHKITKRGQNVTFRCDPISEHNRLYWYRQTLGQGPEFLTYFQNEAQLEKSRLLSDRFSAERPKGSFSTLEIQRTEQGDSAMYLCASSLTSVNYGYTFGSGTRLTVV.